This record covers a single T cell receptor beta chain. These data come from a study of control samples from healthy donors and cancer patients. Sequencing used immunoSEQ multiplex PCR; TCRdb keeps in-frame clones, though not all of them. Among about 28,000 clones listed, about 80% were seen once. Looked up from germline, CDR1 is MGHDK and CDR2 is SYGVNS. The CDR3 is made up of 12 amino acids. V lost 1 base to trimming and J lost 4 bases, with 4 bases between them. The clonotype originates from a man between 60 and 75 years old with head and neck cancer. This sequence joins TRBV25-1 and TRBJ1-2; D gene unclear. Sequencing was done on a sample of PBMCs. CDR3 in amino acids: CASSEFPYGYTF. In DNA, the CDR3 is TGTGCCAGCAGTGAATTTCCCTATGGCTACACCTTC.